This T cell receptor (beta chain) was identified in a study of CD8+ T cells in alopecia areata. cDNA reverse transcribed from extracted RNA served as the sequencing template. Clones were read by immunoSEQ multiplex PCR, and TCRdb kept only the in-frame ones, dropping some. The data show some 150,000 clones, with 58% seen just once and about 6.8% held by the top ten. The CDR3 has 14 residues. CDR1 is SEHNR, CDR2 FQNEAQ, per germline (reference sequence). The V and J ends lost 6 bases and 4 bases, in that order; junction bases with no gene match: 6. The chain carries TRBV7-9 and TRBJ2-5, with 9 bases fitting TRBD2. The clonotype originates from a human donor with alopecia areata. The material sequenced was CD4+ T cells sorted from blood, taken at week 0. The CDR3 nucleotides read TGTGCCAGCAGGCCAGCGGGGGGAGGAGAGACCCAGTACTTC. This sequence encodes CASRPAGGGETQYF.